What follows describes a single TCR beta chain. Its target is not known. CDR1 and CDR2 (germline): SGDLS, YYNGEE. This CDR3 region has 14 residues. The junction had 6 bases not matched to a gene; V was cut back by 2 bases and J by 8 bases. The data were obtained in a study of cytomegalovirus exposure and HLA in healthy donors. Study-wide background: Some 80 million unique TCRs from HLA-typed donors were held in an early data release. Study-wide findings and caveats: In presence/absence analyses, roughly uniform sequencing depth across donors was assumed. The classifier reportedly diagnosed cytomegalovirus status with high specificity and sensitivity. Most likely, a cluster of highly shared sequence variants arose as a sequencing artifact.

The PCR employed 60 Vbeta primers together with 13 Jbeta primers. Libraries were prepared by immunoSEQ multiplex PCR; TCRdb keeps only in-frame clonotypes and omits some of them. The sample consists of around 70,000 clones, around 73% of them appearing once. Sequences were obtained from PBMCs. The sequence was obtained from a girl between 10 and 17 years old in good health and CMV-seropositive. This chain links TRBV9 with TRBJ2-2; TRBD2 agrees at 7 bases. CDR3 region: CASSVSGPGGELFF. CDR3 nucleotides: TGTGCCAGCAGCGTTAGCGGGCCGGGAGGGGAGCTGTTTTTT.